Detailed here is one TCR beta chain. What it recognizes is unknown. The entry originates in a study of pediatric ulcerative colitis. Samples were sequenced at Survey level, maximum 500,000 reads. Clones were read by immunoSEQ multiplex PCR, and TCRdb kept only the in-frame ones, dropping some. The sample records 64,000 or so clones, 77% being singletons. Looked up from germline, CDR1 is SGHTA and CDR2 is FQGTGA. Trimming took 5 bases from V and 2 from J, leaving 16 bases between them. The CDR3 is 16 residues long. General study results and limits: Acute severe colitis showed lower rectal diversity from clonal expansions.

This sequence joins TRBV7-3 and TRBJ1-3, with TRBD1 as a possible D gene (6 bases). This clonotype originated in a boy aged 5 to 17 with moderate ulcerative colitis. Specimen: blood. CDR3 sequence reads: CASSPFGGATGNTIYF. CDR3 nucleotide sequence: TGTGCCAGCAGCCCCTTTGGGGGGGCTACTGGAAACACCATATATTTT.